The present T cell receptor (beta chain) was sequenced within a study of cytomegalovirus exposure and HLA in healthy donors. General observations from the study: Later on, a genetic analysis was performed. It linked a missense variant in DCLRE1C with V- and J-gene trimming of TCR beta. In the analysis, some V segments, TRBV6-2 and TRBV6-3 included, were excluded as indistinguishable.

This CDR3 has 12 amino acids. Between the trimmed V and J ends, which lost 7 bases and 4 bases, there was a span of 14 bases. Germline V gene data show CDR1 as SQVTM and CDR2 as ANQGSEA. The PCR used 60 Vbeta and 13 Jbeta primers. In the original processing: In a later analysis, of about 80 million unique beta chains, some 10 million appeared in at least two donors. Only in-frame clones appear in the TCRdb table, and some are missing; sequencing was by immunoSEQ multiplex PCR. The V and J calls and the clone size are those of that table, but D and trimming were determined from the DNA. This table has about 120,000 clones, approximately 66% appearing once. In the case of this clone: What it binds is not known.

The TCR sequence derives from a woman aged 40 to 50 in good health and CMV-seropositive. The gene calls are TRBV29-1 and TRBJ2-7; D is unresolved. Sequencing was performed on PBMCs. CDR3 sequence: CSALTVSYEQYF. As DNA, the CDR3 is TGCAGCGCCCTGACTGTTTCGTACGAGCAGTACTTC.